There are a few counts of the clone carrying this TCR beta chain. Its antigen is not identified. Patients underwent thyroid surgery, and none had received any treatment before it. This record belongs to a study of metastatic and nonmetastatic thyroid tumors. Study details: Thyroid patients, malignant and benign, had repertoires compared across blood and tumor or nodule tissue. Broader study findings: Patients with malignant thyroid tumors reportedly had significantly higher TCR beta diversity than those with benign nodules, in blood and tumor.

In the authors' methods: CDR3 was compared across clinicopathological groups, and the resulting differences were used to build a distant-metastasis classifier for papillary thyroid cancer. Using MiXCR, TCRdb re-called clones from the PCR reads. TCRdb, not the original authors, processed these V and J calls. The table shows 13,000 or so clones, with approximately 32% occurring only once. Sequencing was performed on blood. The clonotype originates from a female donor with papillary thyroid cancer or a benign thyroid nodule (not recorded which). Some clones in this sample may be carry-over from other donors' samples.

The CDR3 DNA is TGTGCCAGCAGTTCACTAGCGGGGGACACCGTGGATCTGTTTTTT. This sequence encodes CASSSLAGDTVDLFF. The rearrangement links TRBV6-5 to TRBJ2-2, with TRBD2 matching over 11 bases. With V trimmed by 4 bases and J by 14 bases, 12 bases remained unmatched. Per germline, CDR1 MNHEY and CDR2 SVGAGI. The CDR3 sequence is 15 residues long.